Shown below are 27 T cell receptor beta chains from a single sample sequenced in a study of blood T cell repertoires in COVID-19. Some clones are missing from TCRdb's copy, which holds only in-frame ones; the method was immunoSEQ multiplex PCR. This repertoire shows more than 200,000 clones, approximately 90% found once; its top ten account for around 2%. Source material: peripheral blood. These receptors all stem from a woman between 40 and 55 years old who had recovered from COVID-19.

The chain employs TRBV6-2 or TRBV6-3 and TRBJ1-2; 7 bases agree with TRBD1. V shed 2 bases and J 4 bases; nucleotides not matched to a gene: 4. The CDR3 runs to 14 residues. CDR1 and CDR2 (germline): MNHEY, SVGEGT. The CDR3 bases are TGTGCCAGCAGTTACGACAGGGTGAGCTATGGCTACACCTTC. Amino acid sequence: CASSYDRVSYGYTF.

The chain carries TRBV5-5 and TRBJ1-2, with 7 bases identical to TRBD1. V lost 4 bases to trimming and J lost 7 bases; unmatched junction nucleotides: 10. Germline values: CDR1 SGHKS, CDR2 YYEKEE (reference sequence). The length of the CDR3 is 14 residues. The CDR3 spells CASSLRGQSSGYTF. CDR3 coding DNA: TGTGCCAGCAGCCTCCGGGGACAGTCGTCTGGCTACACCTTC.

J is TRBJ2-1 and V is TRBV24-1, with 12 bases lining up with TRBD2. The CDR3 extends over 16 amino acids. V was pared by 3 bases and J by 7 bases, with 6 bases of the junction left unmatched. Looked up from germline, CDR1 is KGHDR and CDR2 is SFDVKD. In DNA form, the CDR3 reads TGTGCCACCAGTGATCCGACTAGCGGGAGAGTTAATGAGCAGTTCTTC. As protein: CATSDPTSGRVNEQFF.

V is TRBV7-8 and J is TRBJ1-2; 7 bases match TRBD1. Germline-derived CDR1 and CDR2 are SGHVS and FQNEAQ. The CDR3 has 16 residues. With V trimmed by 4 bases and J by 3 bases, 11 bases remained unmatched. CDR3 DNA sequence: TGTGCCAGCAGCTCCACCGGGACAGAAGGGGACTATGGCTACACCTTC. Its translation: CASSSTGTEGDYGYTF.

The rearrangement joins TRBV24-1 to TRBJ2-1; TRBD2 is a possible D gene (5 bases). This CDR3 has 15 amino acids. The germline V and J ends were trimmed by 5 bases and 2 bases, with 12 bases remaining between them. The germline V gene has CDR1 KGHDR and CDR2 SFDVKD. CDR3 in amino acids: CATSVQRTTYNEQFF. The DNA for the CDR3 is TGTGCCACCAGTGTACAGCGGACCACCTACAATGAGCAGTTCTTC.

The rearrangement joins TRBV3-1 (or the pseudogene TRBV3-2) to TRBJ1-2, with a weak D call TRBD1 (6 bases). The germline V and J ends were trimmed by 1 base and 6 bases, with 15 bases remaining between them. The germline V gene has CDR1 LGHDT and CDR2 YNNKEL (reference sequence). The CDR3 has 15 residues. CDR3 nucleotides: TGTGCCAGCAGCCAAGGGTTCAGGGGTGGGAATGGCTACACCTTC. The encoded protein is CASSQGFRGGNGYTF.

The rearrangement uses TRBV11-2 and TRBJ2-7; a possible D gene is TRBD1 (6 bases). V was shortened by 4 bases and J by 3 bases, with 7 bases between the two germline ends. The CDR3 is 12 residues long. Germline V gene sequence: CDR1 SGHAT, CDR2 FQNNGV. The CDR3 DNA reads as TGTGCCAGCAGCTCGGACAGCTACGAGCAGTACTTC. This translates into CASSSDSYEQYF.

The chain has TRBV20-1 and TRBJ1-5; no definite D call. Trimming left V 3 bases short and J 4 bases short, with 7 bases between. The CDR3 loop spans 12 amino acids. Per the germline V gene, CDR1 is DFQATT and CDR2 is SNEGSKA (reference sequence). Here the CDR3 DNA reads TGCAGTGCTAGTTACGCGAATCAGCCCCAGCATTTT. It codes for CSASYANQPQHF.

CDR3 in DNA: TGTGCCAGCAGCCAAGAAGCGGCGGGAGCGTCGAGCGGGGAGCTGTTTTTT. This encodes CASSQEAAGASSGELFF. The rearrangement links TRBV9 to TRBJ2-2; 7 positions match TRBD2. The CDR3 runs 17 residues. Germline V lookup: CDR1 SGDLS, CDR2 YYNGEE. J gave up 7 bases and V 4 bases, and 16 bases lay outside the gene matches.

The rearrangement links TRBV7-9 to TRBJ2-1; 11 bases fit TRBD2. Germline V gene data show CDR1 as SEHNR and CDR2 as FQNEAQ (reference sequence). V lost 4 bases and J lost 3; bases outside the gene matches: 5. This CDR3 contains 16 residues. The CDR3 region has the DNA TGTGCCAGCAGCTGGCAGACTAGCGGGATCTACAATGAGCAGTTCTTC. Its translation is CASSWQTSGIYNEQFF.

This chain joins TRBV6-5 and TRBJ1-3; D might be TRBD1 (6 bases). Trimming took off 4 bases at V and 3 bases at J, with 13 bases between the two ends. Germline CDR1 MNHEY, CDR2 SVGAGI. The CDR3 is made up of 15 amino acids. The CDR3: CASSSTGIFGNTIYF. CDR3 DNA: TGTGCCAGCAGTTCGACAGGAATTTTTGGAAACACCATATATTTT.

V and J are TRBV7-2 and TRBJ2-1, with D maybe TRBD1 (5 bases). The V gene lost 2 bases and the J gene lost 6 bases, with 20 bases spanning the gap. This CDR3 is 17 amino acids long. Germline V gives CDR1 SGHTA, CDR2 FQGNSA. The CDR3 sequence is CASSLRGTRGSINEQFF. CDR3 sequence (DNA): TGTGCCAGCAGCTTAAGGGGCACCAGAGGCTCCATCAATGAGCAGTTCTTC. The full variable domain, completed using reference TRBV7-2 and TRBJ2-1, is GAGVSQSPSNKVTEKGKDVELRCDPISGHTALYWYRQSLGQGLEFLIYFQGNSAPDKSGLPSDRFSAERTGGSVSTLTIQRTQQEDSAVYLCASSLRGTRGSINEQFFGPGTRLTVL.

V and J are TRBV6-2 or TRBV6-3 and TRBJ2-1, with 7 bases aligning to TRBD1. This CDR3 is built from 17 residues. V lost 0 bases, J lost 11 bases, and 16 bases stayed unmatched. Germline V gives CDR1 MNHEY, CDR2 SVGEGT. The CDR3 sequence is CASSYSIVPGTANQQFF. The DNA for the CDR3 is TGTGCCAGCAGTTACTCGATAGTTCCCGGGACAGCGAATCAGCAGTTCTTC.

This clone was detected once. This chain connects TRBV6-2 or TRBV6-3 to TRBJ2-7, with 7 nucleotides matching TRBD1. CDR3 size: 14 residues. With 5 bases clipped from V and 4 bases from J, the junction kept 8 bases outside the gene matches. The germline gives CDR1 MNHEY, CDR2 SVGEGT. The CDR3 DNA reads TGTGCCAGCAGTCCCCGACAGGGATTGTACGAGCAGTACTTC. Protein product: CASSPRQGLYEQYF.

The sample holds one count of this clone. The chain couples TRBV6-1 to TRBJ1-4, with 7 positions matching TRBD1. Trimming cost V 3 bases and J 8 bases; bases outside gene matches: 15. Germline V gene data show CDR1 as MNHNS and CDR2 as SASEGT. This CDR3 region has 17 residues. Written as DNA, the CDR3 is TGTGCCAGCAGTGACCCCGACGAGGGGGCCTCGAAGGAAAAACTGTTTTTT. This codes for CASSDPDEGASKEKLFF.

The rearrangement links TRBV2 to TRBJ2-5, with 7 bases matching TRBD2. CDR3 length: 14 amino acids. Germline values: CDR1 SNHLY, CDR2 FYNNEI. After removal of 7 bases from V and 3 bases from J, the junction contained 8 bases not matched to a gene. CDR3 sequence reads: CASNPGTMKETQYF. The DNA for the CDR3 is TGTGCCAGCAATCCCGGGACTATGAAAGAGACCCAGTACTTC.

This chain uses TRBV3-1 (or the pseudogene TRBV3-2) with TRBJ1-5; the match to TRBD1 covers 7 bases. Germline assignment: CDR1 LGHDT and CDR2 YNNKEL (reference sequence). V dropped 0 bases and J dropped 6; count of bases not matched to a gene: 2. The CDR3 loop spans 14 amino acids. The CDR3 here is CASSQDTGAQPQHF. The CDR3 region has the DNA TGTGCCAGCAGCCAAGATACAGGGGCTCAGCCCCAGCATTTT.

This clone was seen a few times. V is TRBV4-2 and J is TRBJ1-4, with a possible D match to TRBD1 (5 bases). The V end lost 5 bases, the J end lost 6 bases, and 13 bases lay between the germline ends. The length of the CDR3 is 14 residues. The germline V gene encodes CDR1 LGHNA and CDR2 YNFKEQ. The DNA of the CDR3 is TGTGCCAGCAGCACCCGACAGAGTTATGAAAAACTGTTTTTT. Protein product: CASSTRQSYEKLFF.

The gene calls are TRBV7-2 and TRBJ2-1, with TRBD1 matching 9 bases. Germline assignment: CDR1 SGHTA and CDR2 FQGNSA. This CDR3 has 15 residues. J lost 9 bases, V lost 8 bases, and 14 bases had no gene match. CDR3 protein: CASGTRTGEGAEQFF. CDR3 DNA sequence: TGTGCCAGCGGCACCCGGACAGGGGAGGGAGCTGAGCAGTTCTTC. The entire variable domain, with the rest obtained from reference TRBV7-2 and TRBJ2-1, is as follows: GAGVSQSPSNKVTEKGKDVELRCDPISGHTALYWYRQSLGQGLEFLIYFQGNSAPDKSGLPSDRFSAERTGGSVSTLTIQRTQQEDSAVYLCASGTRTGEGAEQFFGPGTRLTVL.

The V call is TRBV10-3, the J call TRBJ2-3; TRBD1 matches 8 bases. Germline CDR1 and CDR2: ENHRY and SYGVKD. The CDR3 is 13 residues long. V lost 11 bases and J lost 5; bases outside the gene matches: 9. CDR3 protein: CAAQTGGEDTQYF. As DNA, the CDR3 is TGTGCCGCGCAAACAGGGGGTGAAGATACGCAGTATTTT.

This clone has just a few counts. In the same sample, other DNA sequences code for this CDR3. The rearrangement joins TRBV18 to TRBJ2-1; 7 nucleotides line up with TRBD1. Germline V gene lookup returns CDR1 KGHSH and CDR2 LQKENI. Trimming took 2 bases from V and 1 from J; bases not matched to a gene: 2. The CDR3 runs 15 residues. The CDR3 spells CASSPGRGSYNEQFF. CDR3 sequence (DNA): TGTGCCAGCTCACCAGGCAGGGGGTCCTACAATGAGCAGTTCTTC.

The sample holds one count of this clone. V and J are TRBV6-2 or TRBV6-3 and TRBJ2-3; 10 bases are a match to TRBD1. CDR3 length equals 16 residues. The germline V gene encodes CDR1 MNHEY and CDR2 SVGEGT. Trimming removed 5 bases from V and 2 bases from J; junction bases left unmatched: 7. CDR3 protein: CASSAIGTGDTDTQYF. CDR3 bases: TGTGCCAGCAGTGCCATTGGGACAGGGGACACAGATACGCAGTATTTT.

The CDR3 is CASSRTEMNTEAFF. In nucleotides, the CDR3 is TGTGCCAGCTCTCGGACAGAGATGAACACTGAAGCTTTCTTT. The chain couples TRBV18 to TRBJ1-1, with D possibly being TRBD1 (6 bases). Trimming cost V 6 bases and J 0 bases, with 11 bases left between them. CDR3 length: 14 residues. The V gene's germline CDR1 is KGHSH and CDR2 LQKENI. Based on the CDR3 plus reference TRBV18 and TRBJ1-1, the full variable domain is NAGVMQNPRHLVRRRGQEARLRCSPMKGHSHVYWYRQLPEEGLKFMVYLQKENIIDESGMPKERFSAEFPKEGPSILRIQQVVRGDSAAYFCASSRTEMNTEAFFGQGTRLTVV.

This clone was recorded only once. The CDR3 DNA reads as TGTGCCAGCGGACTTGGGACAGGGGCTTTCTTT. Translating gives CASGLGTGAFF. The chain carries TRBV12-3 or TRBV12-4 and TRBJ1-1, with 9 bases identical to TRBD1. The V and J ends lost 8 bases and 11 bases, in that order; junction bases with no gene match: 6. The length of the CDR3 is 11 residues.

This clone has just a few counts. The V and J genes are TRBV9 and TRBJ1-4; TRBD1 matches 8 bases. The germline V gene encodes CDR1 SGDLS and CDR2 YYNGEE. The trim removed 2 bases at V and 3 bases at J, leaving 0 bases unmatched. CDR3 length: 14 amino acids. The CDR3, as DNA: TGTGCCAGCAGCGTGGGACAGGCTAATGAAAAACTGTTTTTT. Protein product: CASSVGQANEKLFF. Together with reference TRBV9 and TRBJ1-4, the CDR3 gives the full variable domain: DSGVTQTPKHLITATGQRVTLRCSPRSGDLSVYWYQQSLDQGLQFLIQYYNGEERAKGNILERFSAQQFPDLHSELNLSSLELGDSALYFCASSVGQANEKLFFGSGTQLSVL.

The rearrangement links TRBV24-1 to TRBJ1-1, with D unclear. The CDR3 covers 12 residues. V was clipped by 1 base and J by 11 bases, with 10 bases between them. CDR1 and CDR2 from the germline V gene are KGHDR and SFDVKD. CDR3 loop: CATSDFQARAFF. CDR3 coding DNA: TGTGCCACCAGTGATTTTCAGGCACGGGCTTTCTTT.

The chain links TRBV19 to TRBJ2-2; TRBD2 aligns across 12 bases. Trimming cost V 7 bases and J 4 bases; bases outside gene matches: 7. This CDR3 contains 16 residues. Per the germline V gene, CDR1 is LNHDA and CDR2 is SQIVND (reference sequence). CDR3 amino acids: CASTLLAGGSTGELFF. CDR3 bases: TGTGCCAGTACCCTACTAGCGGGGGGTAGCACCGGGGAGCTGTTTTTT. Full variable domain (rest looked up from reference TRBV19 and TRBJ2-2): DGGITQSPKYLFRKEGQNVTLSCEQNLNHDAMYWYRQDPGQGLRLIYYSQIVNDFQKGDIAEGYSVSREKKESFPLTVTSAQKNPTAFYLCASTLLAGGSTGELFFGEGSRLTVL.